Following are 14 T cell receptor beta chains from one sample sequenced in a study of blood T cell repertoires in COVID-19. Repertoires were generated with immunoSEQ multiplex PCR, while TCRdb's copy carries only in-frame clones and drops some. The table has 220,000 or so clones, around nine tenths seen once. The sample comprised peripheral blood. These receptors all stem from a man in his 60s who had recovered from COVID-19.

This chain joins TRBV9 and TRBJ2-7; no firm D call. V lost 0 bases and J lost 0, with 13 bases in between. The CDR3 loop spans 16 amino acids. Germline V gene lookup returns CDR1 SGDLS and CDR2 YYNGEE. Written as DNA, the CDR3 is TGTGCCAGCAGCGTAGACGCTTACGCGAGCTCCTACGAGCAGTACTTC. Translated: CASSVDAYASSYEQYF.

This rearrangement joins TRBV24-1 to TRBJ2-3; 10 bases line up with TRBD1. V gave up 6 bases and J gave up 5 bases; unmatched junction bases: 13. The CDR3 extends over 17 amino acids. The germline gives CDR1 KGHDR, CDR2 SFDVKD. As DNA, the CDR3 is TGTGCCACCAGTTCCCCTACGACAGGGGGCTATGGAGATACGCAGTATTTT. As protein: CATSSPTTGGYGDTQYF.

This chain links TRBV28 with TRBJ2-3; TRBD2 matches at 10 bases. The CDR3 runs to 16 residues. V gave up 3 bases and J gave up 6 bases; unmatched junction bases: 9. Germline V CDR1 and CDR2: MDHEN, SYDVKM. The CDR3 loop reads CASSLTQREGGDTQYF. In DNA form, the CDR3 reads TGTGCCAGCAGTTTGACCCAGCGGGAGGGCGGCGATACGCAGTATTTT.

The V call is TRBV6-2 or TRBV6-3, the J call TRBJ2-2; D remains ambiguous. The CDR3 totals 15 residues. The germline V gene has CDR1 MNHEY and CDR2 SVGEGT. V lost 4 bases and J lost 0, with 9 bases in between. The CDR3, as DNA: TGTGCCAGCAGTTCCCCTGCGGCGAACACCGGGGAGCTGTTTTTT. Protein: CASSSPAANTGELFF.

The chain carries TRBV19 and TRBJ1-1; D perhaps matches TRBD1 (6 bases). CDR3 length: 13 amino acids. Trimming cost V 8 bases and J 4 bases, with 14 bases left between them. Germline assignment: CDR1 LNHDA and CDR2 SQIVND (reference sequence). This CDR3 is CASCWGPATEAFF. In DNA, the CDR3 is TGTGCCAGTTGTTGGGGGCCTGCCACTGAAGCTTTCTTT.

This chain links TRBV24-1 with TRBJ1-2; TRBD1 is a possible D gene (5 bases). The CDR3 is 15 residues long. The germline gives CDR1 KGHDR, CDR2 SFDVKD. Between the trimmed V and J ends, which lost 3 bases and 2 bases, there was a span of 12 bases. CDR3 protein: CATSDPSGENYGYTF. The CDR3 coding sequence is TGTGCCACCAGTGATCCATCGGGGGAAAACTATGGCTACACCTTC.

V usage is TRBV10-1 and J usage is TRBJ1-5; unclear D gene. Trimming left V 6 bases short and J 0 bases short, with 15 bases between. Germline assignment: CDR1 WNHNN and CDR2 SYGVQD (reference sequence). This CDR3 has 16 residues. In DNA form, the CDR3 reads TGCGCCAGCAGCTCTAGCCCGACCTATAGCAATCAGCCCCAGCATTTT. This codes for CASSSSPTYSNQPQHF.

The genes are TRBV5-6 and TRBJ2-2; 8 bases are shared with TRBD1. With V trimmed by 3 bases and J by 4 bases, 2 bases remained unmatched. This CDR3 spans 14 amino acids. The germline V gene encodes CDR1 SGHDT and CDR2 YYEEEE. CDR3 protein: CASSWTGSTGELFF. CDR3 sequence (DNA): TGTGCCAGCAGCTGGACAGGGAGCACCGGGGAGCTGTTTTTT.

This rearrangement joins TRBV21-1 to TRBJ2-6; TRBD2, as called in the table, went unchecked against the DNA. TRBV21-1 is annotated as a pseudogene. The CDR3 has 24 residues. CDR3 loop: CASSKFHPKEGIFFRSSGANVLTF. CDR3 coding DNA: TGTGCCAGCAGCAAATTCCACCCAAAGGAGGGGATTTTCTTTCGTAGCTCTGGGGCCAACGTCCTGACTTTC.

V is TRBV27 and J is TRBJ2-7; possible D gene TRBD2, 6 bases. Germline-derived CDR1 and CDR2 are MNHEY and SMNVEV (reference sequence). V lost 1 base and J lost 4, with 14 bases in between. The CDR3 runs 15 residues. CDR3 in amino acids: CASSLWGAGPYEQYF. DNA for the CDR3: TGTGCCAGCAGTTTATGGGGAGCGGGTCCTTACGAGCAGTACTTC.

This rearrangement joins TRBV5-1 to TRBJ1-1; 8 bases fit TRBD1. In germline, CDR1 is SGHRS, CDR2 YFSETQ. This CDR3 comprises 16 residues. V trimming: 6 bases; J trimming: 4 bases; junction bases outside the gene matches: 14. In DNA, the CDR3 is TGCGCCAGCAAAATCGACAGGGGAGTAGAACCCACTGAAGCTTTCTTT. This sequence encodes CASKIDRGVEPTEAFF.

CDR3 sequence (DNA): TGTGCCACCAGCAGAGCGGGCTCCTACAATGAGCAGTTCTTC. Translating it yields CATSRAGSYNEQFF. The chain joins TRBV15 to TRBJ2-1; D uncertain. Trimming took 1 base from V and 0 from J, leaving 4 bases between them. Germline loops: CDR1 LNHNV, CDR2 YYDKDF (reference sequence). The CDR3 is 14 residues long.

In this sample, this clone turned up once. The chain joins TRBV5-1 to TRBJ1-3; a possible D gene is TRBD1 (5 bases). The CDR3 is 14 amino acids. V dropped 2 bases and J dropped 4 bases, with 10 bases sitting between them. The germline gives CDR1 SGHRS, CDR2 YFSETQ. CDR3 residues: CASSFAGRGNTIYF. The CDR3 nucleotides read TGCGCCAGCAGCTTCGCAGGGAGGGGAAACACCATATATTTT.

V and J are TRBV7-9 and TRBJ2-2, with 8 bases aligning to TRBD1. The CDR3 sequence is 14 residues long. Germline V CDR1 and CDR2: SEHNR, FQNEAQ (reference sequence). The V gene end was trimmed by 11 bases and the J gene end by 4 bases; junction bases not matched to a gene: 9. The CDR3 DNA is TGTGCCGCCGGGGGACAGGAGACCACCGGGGAGCTGTTTTTT. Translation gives CAAGGQETTGELFF.